These 20 T cell receptor beta chains originate from one sample sequenced in a study of human T cells and chemical hapten exposure. Via MiXCR, TCRdb re-called the RACE reads, giving one row per CDR3 protein. The table records 50,000 to 65,000 distinct CDR3 sequences, 9.9% of them present only once. The time point: patch test 3, about 24 weeks after DPC sensitization. The treatment was: therapeutic diphenylcyclopropenone sensitization with weekly scalp DPC. The specimen was whole blood, collected in connection with sensitization to the hapten diphenylcyclopropenone (DPC). The receptors come from a woman aged 40 to 50 with alopecia areata. Some clones in this sample may be carry-over from other donors' samples.

This sequence joins TRBV29-1 and TRBJ2-7; perhaps TRBD1 as D (6 bases). The CDR3 consists of 11 residues. Trimming removed 7 bases at V and 7 bases at J, with 14 bases between. From germline, CDR1 is SQVTM and CDR2 ANQGSEA. The CDR3 coding sequence is TGCAGCGCTCACCTAGGGGGAGAGCAGTACTTC. Encoded protein: CSAHLGGEQYF.

This clonotype was detected only a few times. The rearrangement joins TRBV5-1 to TRBJ1-5; 8 bases fit TRBD1. V lost 4 bases, J lost 1 base, and 4 bases stayed unmatched. This CDR3 is 15 amino acids long. Germline V gene data show CDR1 as SGHRS and CDR2 as YFSETQ. The DNA of the CDR3 is TGCGCCAGCAGCCTGGACAGGGCCAGCAATCAGCCCCAGCATTTT. It codes for CASSLDRASNQPQHF.

The table lists this clonotype with a few counts. This chain connects TRBV12-3 or TRBV12-4 to TRBJ1-5, with a tentative D call TRBD1 (6 bases). CDR3 length equals 18 residues. Between the trimmed V and J ends, which lost 3 bases and 2 bases, there was a span of 20 bases. Here the CDR3 DNA reads TGTGCCAGCAGTTTCAAAGGGGGAACCATATGGGGCAATCAGCCCCAGCATTTT. Translating it yields CASSFKGGTIWGNQPQHF.

This clonotype appeared a few times. This chain connects TRBV11-3 to TRBJ2-3; D ambiguous. Germline CDR1 reads SGHNT; CDR2 reads YENEEA. This CDR3 has 14 amino acids. Trimming left V 1 base short and J 2 bases short, with 7 bases between. The CDR3 sequence is CASSLGAATDTQYF. The CDR3 region has the DNA TGTGCCAGCAGCTTAGGGGCGGCCACAGATACGCAGTATTTT.

The CDR3 spells CASSVERGYTEAFF. CDR3 DNA: TGTGCCAGCAGCGTAGAAAGGGGTTACACTGAAGCTTTCTTT. This chain joins TRBV7-2 and TRBJ1-1, with D possibly TRBD1 on 5 matching bases. Trimming removed 5 bases from V and 3 bases from J, with 13 bases in between. CDR1 is SGHTA, CDR2 FQGNSA, per germline. The length of the CDR3 is 14 residues.

The genes are TRBV5-1 and TRBJ2-3, with D perhaps matching TRBD2 (5 bases). Trimming stripped 6 bases from V and 3 bases from J, with 11 bases between. Germline V gene lookup returns CDR1 SGHRS and CDR2 YFSETQ. The length of the CDR3 is 13 residues. CDR3 region: CASKPGSTDTQYF. Written as DNA, the CDR3 is TGCGCCAGCAAACCGGGGTCAACAGATACGCAGTATTTT.

This clonotype was counted ten times or more. The chain is built from TRBV12-3 or TRBV12-4 and TRBJ2-1, with D unclear. V was shortened by 11 bases and J by 7 bases, with 18 bases between the two germline ends. The CDR3 runs to 13 residues. The CDR3 DNA is TGTGCCGTTCTGTCTAGGACGGCGAATGAGCAGTTCTTC. Translating it yields CAVLSRTANEQFF.

Ten or more counts support this clonotype. The chain has TRBV12-3 or TRBV12-4 and TRBJ2-2; no firm D call. This CDR3 spans 11 amino acids. The ends were cut back, 4 bases at V and 7 bases at J, with 4 bases in the middle. CDR3 in amino acids: CASSWLGELFF. CDR3 DNA: TGTGCCAGCAGTTGGCTCGGGGAGCTGTTTTTT.

The genes are TRBV21-1 and TRBJ2-7; the table gives TRBD1 as D, unverified against the DNA. TRBV21-1 is assigned pseudogene status. The CDR3 contains 11 residues. The CDR3 loop is CASAKRSRQYF. The CDR3 DNA follows: TGTGCCAGCGCAAAAAGGTCCCGGCAGTACTTC.

The table lists this clonotype with a few counts. The CDR3 region has the DNA TGTGCCAGCAGTACCCGTGCCGGGGCACGTCAGCCCCAGCATTTT. Translated: CASSTRAGARQPQHF. J is TRBJ1-5 and V is TRBV2; D is possibly TRBD1 (5 bases). The germline V and J ends were trimmed by 5 bases and 6 bases, with 17 bases remaining between them. CDR1 is SNHLY, CDR2 FYNNEI, per germline. This CDR3 spans 15 amino acids.

This clonotype was counted between two and nine times. This sequence joins TRBV5-6 and TRBJ2-1; 7 nucleotides match TRBD1. The V and J ends lost 3 bases and 4 bases, in that order; junction bases with no gene match: 4. CDR3 length equals 14 residues. Germline V gene lookup returns CDR1 SGHDT and CDR2 YYEEEE. The CDR3, as DNA: TGTGCCAGCAGCTCCTGGACAGGTTACAATGAGCAGTTCTTC. It codes for CASSSWTGYNEQFF.

This clonotype turned up a few times. The chain links TRBV20-1 to TRBJ1-6; D unresolved. The germline CDR1 and CDR2 sequences are DFQATT and SNEGSKA (reference sequence). Trimming cost V 6 bases and J 10 bases, with 22 bases left between them. The CDR3 consists of 15 residues. CDR3 DNA: TGCAGTGCCCAGGAGGCCAGGCCTTCTGGGTCACCCCTCCACTTT. Protein sequence: CSAQEARPSGSPLHF.

This clonotype was observed many times. The gene calls are TRBV7-2 and TRBJ2-3; tentative D call: TRBD1 (5 bases). V lost 2 bases and J lost 4, with 16 bases in between. This CDR3 is 16 amino acids long. CDR1 is SGHTA, CDR2 FQGNSA, per germline. The CDR3 protein is CASSLYRAQGSDTQYF. In DNA form, the CDR3 reads TGTGCCAGCAGCTTATATAGGGCGCAGGGATCAGATACGCAGTATTTT.

The V call is TRBV9, the J call TRBJ2-1, with D perhaps matching TRBD1 or TRBD2 (5 bases each). Germline-derived CDR1 and CDR2 are SGDLS and YYNGEE. Trimming stripped 0 bases from V and 5 bases from J, with 6 bases between. The length of the CDR3 is 13 residues. The CDR3 here is CASSVGGDNEQFF. In DNA form, the CDR3 reads TGTGCCAGCAGCGTAGGAGGGGACAATGAGCAGTTCTTC.

The sample holds a few counts of this clonotype. The rearrangement joins TRBV7-6 to TRBJ2-2; D tentatively fits TRBD1 or TRBD2 (6 bases each). The germline CDR1 and CDR2 sequences are SGHVS and FNYEAQ. Trimming pared 2 bases from V and 1 base from J, leaving 14 bases between. The CDR3 sequence is 17 residues long. The chain's CDR3 is CASSLQAGGLNTGELFF. CDR3 DNA: TGTGCCAGCAGCTTACAAGCTGGGGGGCTGAACACCGGGGAGCTGTTTTTT.

V usage is TRBV9 and J usage is TRBJ2-1, with 8 bases fitting TRBD2. Trimming took 0 bases from V and 3 from J; bases not matched to a gene: 8. Per germline, CDR1 SGDLS and CDR2 YYNGEE. The CDR3 spans 17 residues. CDR3 nucleotide sequence: TGTGCCAGCAGCGTAGGCCCCGGGGGGGCAGGCTACAATGAGCAGTTCTTC. This encodes CASSVGPGGAGYNEQFF.

V usage is TRBV7-2 and J usage is TRBJ2-6; TRBD1 might be the D (6 bases). The CDR3 is 15 residues long. Trimming left V 2 bases short and J 4 bases short, with 9 bases between. Germline-derived CDR1 and CDR2 are SGHTA and FQGNSA. Here the CDR3 reads CASSLQGLGANVLTF. The DNA of the CDR3 is TGTGCCAGCAGCTTACAGGGGCTCGGGGCCAACGTCCTGACTTTC.

This clonotype was recorded many times. The chain has TRBV7-8 and TRBJ2-5; 10 bases are shared with TRBD1. J gave up 3 bases and V 6 bases, and 7 bases lay outside the gene matches. The CDR3 totals 15 residues. Germline V lookup: CDR1 SGHVS, CDR2 FQNEAQ. CDR3 nucleotides: TGTGCCAGCAGACGCGACAGGGGGCGCGAAGAGACCCAGTACTTC. Encoded protein: CASRRDRGREETQYF. Using reference TRBV7-8 and TRBJ2-5 for the parts outside the CDR3, the full variable domain is GAGVSQSPRYKVAKRGQDVALRCDPISGHVSLFWYQQALGQGPEFLTYFQNEAQLDKSGLPSDRFFAERPEGSVSTLKIQRTQQEDSAVYLCASRRDRGREETQYFGPGTRLLVL.

This clonotype has a count of ten or more. The chain combines TRBV11-2 with TRBJ1-1, with 9 bases identical to TRBD1. The CDR3 length is 16 residues. V gave up 4 bases and J gave up 2 bases; unmatched junction bases: 8. The germline V gene has CDR1 SGHAT and CDR2 FQNNGV. The CDR3 nucleotides read TGTGCCAGCAGCTGGGACAGGGTCAGGAAAAACACTGAAGCTTTCTTT. Encoded protein: CASSWDRVRKNTEAFF.

This clonotype was detected a few times. The chain has TRBV6-6 and TRBJ1-1; no definite D call. The CDR3 is 13 residues long. V lost 0 bases and J lost 1, with 3 bases in between. CDR1 is MNHNY and CDR2 is SVGAGI in the germline V gene (reference sequence). The CDR3 nucleotides read TGTGCCAGCAGTTACTCGTCGAACACTGAAGCTTTCTTT. It is translated as CASSYSSNTEAFF.